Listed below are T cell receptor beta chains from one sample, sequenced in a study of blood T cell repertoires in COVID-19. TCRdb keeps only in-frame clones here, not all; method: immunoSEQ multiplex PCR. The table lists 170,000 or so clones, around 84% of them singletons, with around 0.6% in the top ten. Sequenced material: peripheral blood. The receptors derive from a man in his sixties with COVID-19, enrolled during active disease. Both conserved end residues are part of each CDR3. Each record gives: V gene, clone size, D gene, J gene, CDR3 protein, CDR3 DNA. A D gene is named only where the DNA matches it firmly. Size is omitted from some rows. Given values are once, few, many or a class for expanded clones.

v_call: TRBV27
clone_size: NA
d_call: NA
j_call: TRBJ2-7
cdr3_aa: CASSIQEGYEQYF
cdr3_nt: TGTGCCAGCAGTATTCAGGAGGGCTACGAGCAGTACTTC

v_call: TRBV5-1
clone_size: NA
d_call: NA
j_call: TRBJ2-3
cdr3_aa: CASSLSAEQDTQYF
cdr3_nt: TGCGCCAGCAGCTTGTCTGCGGAGCAAGATACGCAGTATTTT

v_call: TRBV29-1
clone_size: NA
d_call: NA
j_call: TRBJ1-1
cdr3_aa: CSAGQTNTEAFF
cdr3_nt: TGCAGCGCAGGACAGACGAACACTGAAGCTTTCTTT

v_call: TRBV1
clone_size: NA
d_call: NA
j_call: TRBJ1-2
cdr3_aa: CTSSQERDSGSLNYGYTF
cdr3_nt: TGCACCAGCAGCCAAGAGAGGGACAGCGGATCTCTTAACTATGGCTACACCTTC

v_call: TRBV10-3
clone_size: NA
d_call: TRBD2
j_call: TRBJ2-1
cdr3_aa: CAISGGGNEQFF
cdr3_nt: TGTGCCATCAGTGGGGGGGGGAATGAGCAGTTCTTC

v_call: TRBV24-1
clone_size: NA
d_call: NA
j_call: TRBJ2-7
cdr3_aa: CATPGIIYEQYF
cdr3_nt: TGTGCCACCCCAGGAATCATCTACGAGCAGTACTTC

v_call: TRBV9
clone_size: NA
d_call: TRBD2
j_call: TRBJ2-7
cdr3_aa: CASSAGLAGVLSEQYF
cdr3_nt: TGTGCCAGCAGCGCGGGACTAGCGGGAGTTCTATCCGAGCAGTACTTC

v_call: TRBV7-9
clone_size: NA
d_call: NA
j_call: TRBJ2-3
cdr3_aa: CASRSEGDTQYF
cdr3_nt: TGTGCCAGCAGGAGCGAAGGAGATACGCAGTATTTT

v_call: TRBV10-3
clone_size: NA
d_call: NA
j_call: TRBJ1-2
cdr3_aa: CAISDPLGFYGYTF
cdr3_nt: TGTGCCATCAGTGACCCTCTAGGATTCTATGGCTACACCTTC

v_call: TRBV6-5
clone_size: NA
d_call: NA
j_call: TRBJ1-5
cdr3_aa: CASSYSKGSSQPQHF
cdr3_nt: TGTGCCAGCAGTTACTCGAAGGGGTCTAGTCAGCCCCAGCATTTT

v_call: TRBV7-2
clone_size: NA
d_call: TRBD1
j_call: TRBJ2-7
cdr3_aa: CASSPGQGFHEQYF
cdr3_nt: TGTGCCAGCAGCCCGGGACAGGGGTTCCACGAGCAGTACTTC

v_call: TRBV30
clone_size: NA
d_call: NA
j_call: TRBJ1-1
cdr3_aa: CAWIPRRGGAGTEAFF
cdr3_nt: TGTGCCTGGATCCCCCGCCGTGGGGGGGCGGGCACTGAAGCTTTCTTT

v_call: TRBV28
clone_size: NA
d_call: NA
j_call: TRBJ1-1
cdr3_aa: CASSLAAPMAFF
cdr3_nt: TGTGCCAGCAGTTTAGCGGCGCCCATGGCTTTCTTT

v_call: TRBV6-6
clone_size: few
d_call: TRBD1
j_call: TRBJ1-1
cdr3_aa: CASRPTGRGVAFF
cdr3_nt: TGTGCCAGCAGGCCGACAGGGAGAGGGGTAGCTTTCTTT

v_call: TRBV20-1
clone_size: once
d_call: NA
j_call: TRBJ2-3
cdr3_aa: CSASGALRVPDTQYF
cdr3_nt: TGCAGTGCTAGTGGGGCCCTGCGGGTTCCAGATACGCAGTATTTT

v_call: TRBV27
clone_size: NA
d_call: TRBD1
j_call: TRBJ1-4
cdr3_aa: CASRLTGVGEKLFF
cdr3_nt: TGTGCCAGCAGATTGACAGGGGTGGGGGAAAAACTGTTTTTT

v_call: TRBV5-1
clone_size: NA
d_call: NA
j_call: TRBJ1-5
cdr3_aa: CASSLALGGLEQPQHF
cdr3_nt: TGCGCCAGCAGCTTGGCCTTGGGGGGGCTCGAACAGCCCCAGCATTTT

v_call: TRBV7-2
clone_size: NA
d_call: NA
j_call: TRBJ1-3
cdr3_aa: CASSIRQARSSGNTIYF
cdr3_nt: TGTGCCAGCAGCATTCGACAGGCCCGATCCTCTGGAAACACCATATATTTT

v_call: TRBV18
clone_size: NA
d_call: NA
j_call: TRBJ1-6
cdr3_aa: CASSPQLNSPLHF
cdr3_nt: TGTGCCAGCTCACCACAGCTGAATTCACCCCTCCACTTT

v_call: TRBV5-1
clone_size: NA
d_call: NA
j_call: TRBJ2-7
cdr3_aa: CASSLDRVGAEQYF
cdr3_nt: TGCGCCAGCAGCTTGGACAGGGTAGGGGCTGAGCAGTACTTC

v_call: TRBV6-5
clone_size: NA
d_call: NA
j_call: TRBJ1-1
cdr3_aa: CASSYGAWGTEAFF
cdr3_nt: TGTGCCAGCAGTTACGGGGCGTGGGGCACTGAAGCTTTCTTT

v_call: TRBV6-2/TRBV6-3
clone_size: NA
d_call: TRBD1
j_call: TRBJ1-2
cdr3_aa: CASSYKKGQDGYTF
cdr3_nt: TGTGCCAGCAGTTATAAAAAGGGACAGGATGGCTACACCTTC

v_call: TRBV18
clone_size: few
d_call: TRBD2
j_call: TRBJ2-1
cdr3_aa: CASSPTSGSFRNEQFF
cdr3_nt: TGTGCCAGCTCACCAACTAGCGGGAGTTTTAGAAATGAGCAGTTCTTC